This passage covers 17 T cell receptor beta chains from one sample sequenced in a study of T cell responses to AZD1222 COVID-19 vaccine. Data came from immunoSEQ multiplex PCR; TCRdb stores just in-frame clones and leaves some out. The sample has tens of thousands of clones; around 90% are singletons. The material was peripheral blood, obtained on day 0 of AZD1222 vaccination. The origin of the receptors is an adult in good health.

The chain links TRBV5-1 to TRBJ1-1; D perhaps matches TRBD1 (6 bases). Trimming removed 3 bases at V and 3 bases at J, with 12 bases between. The CDR3 is made up of 14 amino acids. Germline CDR1 reads SGHRS; CDR2 reads YFSETQ. The DNA for the CDR3 is TGCGCCAGCAGCTCACAGGGCGGCTACACTGAAGCTTTCTTT. This translates into CASSSQGGYTEAFF.

The genes are TRBV19 and TRBJ1-6, with D possibly matching TRBD1 (6 bases). Trimming pared 5 bases from V and 10 bases from J, leaving 18 bases between. The V gene's germline CDR1 is LNHDA and CDR2 SQIVND (reference sequence). This CDR3 region has 15 residues. In DNA form, the CDR3 reads TGTGCCAGTAGTTCCCTTCGACAGGCGGGCTCACCCCTCCACTTT. Protein product: CASSSLRQAGSPLHF. The variable domain in full, with the rest retrieved from reference TRBV19 and TRBJ1-6, is DGGITQSPKYLFRKEGQNVTLSCEQNLNHDAMYWYRQDPGQGLRLIYYSQIVNDFQKGDIAEGYSVSREKKESFPLTVTSAQKNPTAFYLCASSSLRQAGSPLHFGNGTRLTVT.

The rearrangement uses TRBV19 and TRBJ1-5, with D hard to call. CDR3 length: 15 residues. Germline V gene sequence: CDR1 LNHDA, CDR2 SQIVND (reference sequence). The germline V and J ends were trimmed by 8 bases and 7 bases, with 21 bases remaining between them. The CDR3 loop is CASQDWADPGQPQHF. The CDR3 DNA is TGTGCCAGTCAGGATTGGGCGGATCCAGGACAGCCCCAGCATTTT.

The chain carries TRBV11-2 and TRBJ1-2; no definite D call. The CDR3 loop spans 14 amino acids. Germline V gene sequence: CDR1 SGHAT, CDR2 FQNNGV. The germline V and J ends were trimmed by 1 base and 6 bases, with 12 bases remaining between them. The CDR3 spells CASSLAGQFDGYTF. CDR3 bases: TGTGCCAGCAGCTTAGCTGGGCAGTTTGATGGCTACACCTTC.

This rearrangement joins TRBV5-4 to TRBJ1-2, with D tentatively TRBD1 (5 bases). The CDR3 runs 14 residues. Trimming removed 4 bases at V and 2 bases at J, with 12 bases between. Germline CDR1 is SGHNT and CDR2 is YYREEE (reference sequence). The chain's CDR3 is CASSLGRSNYGYTF. The CDR3 DNA follows: TGTGCCAGCAGCCTGGGACGGAGCAACTATGGCTACACCTTC. The variable domain in full, completed from reference TRBV5-4 and TRBJ1-2, reads ETGVTQSPTHLIKTRGQQVTLRCSSQSGHNTVSWYQQALGQGPQFIFQYYREEENGRGNFPPRFSGLQFPNYSSELNVNALELDDSALYLCASSLGRSNYGYTFGSGTRLTVV.

J is TRBJ1-2 and V is TRBV6-1; D not resolved. The CDR3 is 14 residues long. V was trimmed by 1 base and J by 4 bases, leaving 10 bases between them. Germline V gene lookup returns CDR1 MNHNS and CDR2 SASEGT. CDR3 nucleotides: TGTGCCAGCAGTGAAGGCAGTTTAACCTATGGCTACACCTTC. Encoded protein: CASSEGSLTYGYTF.

The rearrangement joins TRBV2 to TRBJ1-5, with D possibly TRBD1 on 5 matching bases. Germline lookup yields CDR1 SNHLY and CDR2 FYNNEI. V lost 5 bases to trimming and J lost 3 bases, with 11 bases between them. This CDR3 has 14 residues. In DNA, the CDR3 is TGTGCCAGCAGTTTGACAGAAAACAATCAGCCCCAGCATTTT. Its translation: CASSLTENNQPQHF.

The chain uses TRBV10-2 and TRBJ1-1, with D uncertain. The CDR3 has 14 amino acids. Germline assignment: CDR1 WSHSY and CDR2 SAAADI. V was shortened by 5 bases and J by 4 bases, with 14 bases between the two germline ends. This CDR3 reads CASSLTPPGTEAFF. CDR3 sequence (DNA): TGCGCCAGCAGTTTAACGCCTCCGGGCACTGAAGCTTTCTTT.

The gene calls are TRBV5-1 and TRBJ2-1; possibly TRBD2 for D (5 bases). CDR3 length: 16 residues. V lost 1 base, J lost 0 bases, and 11 bases lay in between. Germline CDR1 and CDR2: SGHRS and YFSETQ. The CDR3 is CASSLSGAGSYNEQFF. The CDR3 coding sequence is TGCGCCAGCAGCTTGTCCGGTGCGGGCTCCTACAATGAGCAGTTCTTC.

V and J are TRBV11-2 and TRBJ2-3; D is ambiguous. Germline CDR1 reads SGHAT; CDR2 reads FQNNGV. Trimming cost V 1 base and J 1 base, with 9 bases left between them. This CDR3 spans 15 amino acids. The CDR3 DNA is TGTGCCAGCAGCTTAGGTACCCCAGGCACAGATACGCAGTATTTT. Translated, it gives CASSLGTPGTDTQYF.

The genes are TRBV6-5 and TRBJ1-3; 9 bases agree with TRBD1. The V gene end was trimmed by 2 bases and the J gene end by 2 bases; junction bases not matched to a gene: 4. Germline V gene sequence: CDR1 MNHEY, CDR2 SVGAGI. This CDR3 region has 16 residues. This CDR3 reads CASSYQQGAPGNTIYF. DNA of the CDR3: TGTGCCAGCAGTTACCAACAGGGGGCCCCTGGAAACACCATATATTTT.

The V gene is TRBV6-5, the J gene TRBJ2-3, with TRBD2 matching over 9 bases. From germline, CDR1 is MNHEY and CDR2 SVGAGI. This CDR3 has 13 amino acids. V lost 6 bases to trimming and J lost 5 bases; unmatched junction nucleotides: 3. The CDR3, as DNA: TGTGCCAGCAGAGGCGGGGGGGTAGATACGCAGTATTTT. Protein sequence: CASRGGGVDTQYF.

The V call is TRBV6-5, the J call TRBJ1-6; D gene ambiguous. The germline V gene has CDR1 MNHEY and CDR2 SVGAGI. The germline V and J ends were trimmed by 7 bases and 7 bases, with 11 bases remaining between them. CDR3 length: 13 amino acids. CDR3 region: CASTYLQNSPLHF. DNA for the CDR3: TGTGCCAGCACCTACCTGCAGAATTCACCCCTCCACTTT.

The chain couples TRBV5-1 to TRBJ1-1; tentatively, D is TRBD1 (6 bases). The CDR3 has 14 residues. Germline loops: CDR1 SGHRS, CDR2 YFSETQ. V shed 2 bases and J shed 1 base, with 9 bases lying between them. The CDR3 nucleotides read TGCGCCAGCAGCTTTGGAGGGGGGAACACTGAAGCTTTCTTT. Encoded protein: CASSFGGGNTEAFF.

CDR3 protein: CASSSGQGWTEAFF. The CDR3 bases are TGTGCCAGCAGTTCGGGACAGGGATGGACTGAAGCTTTCTTT. This chain connects TRBV6-6 to TRBJ1-1; TRBD1 aligns across 9 bases. The ends lost 4 bases at V and 5 bases at J; junction bases unmatched: 5. The CDR3 has 14 residues. Germline V gives CDR1 MNHNY, CDR2 SVGAGI (reference sequence).

V is TRBV5-6 and J is TRBJ2-1; D uncertain. The germline V gene has CDR1 SGHDT and CDR2 YYEEEE. CDR3 size: 16 residues. The V gene lost 0 bases and the J gene lost 0 bases, with 10 bases spanning the gap. CDR3 loop: CASSLVLVSSYNEQFF. The CDR3 DNA reads TGTGCCAGCAGCTTGGTTTTAGTAAGCTCCTACAATGAGCAGTTCTTC.

The chain links TRBV20-1 to TRBJ1-2; weak D call: TRBD1 (5 bases). This CDR3 has 11 amino acids. Germline-derived CDR1 and CDR2 are DFQATT and SNEGSKA (reference sequence). V was pared by 8 bases and J by 8 bases, with 15 bases between. This CDR3 reads CSFRGVAGYTF. For the CDR3, the DNA is TGCAGTTTTCGAGGGGTTGCGGGCTACACCTTC.